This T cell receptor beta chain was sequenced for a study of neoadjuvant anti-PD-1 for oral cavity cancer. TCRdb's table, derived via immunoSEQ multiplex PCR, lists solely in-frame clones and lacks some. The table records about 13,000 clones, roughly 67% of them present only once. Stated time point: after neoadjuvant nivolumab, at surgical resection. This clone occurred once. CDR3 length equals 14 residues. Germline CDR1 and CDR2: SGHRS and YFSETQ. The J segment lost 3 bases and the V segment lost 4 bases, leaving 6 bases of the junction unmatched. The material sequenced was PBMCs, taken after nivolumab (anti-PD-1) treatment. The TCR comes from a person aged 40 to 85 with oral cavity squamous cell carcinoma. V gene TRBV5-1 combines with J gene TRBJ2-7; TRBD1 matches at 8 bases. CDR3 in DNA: TGCGCCAGCAGCCCCGGACAGGGAGTCTACGAGCAGTACTTC. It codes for CASSPGQGVYEQYF.